Listed below are T cell receptor beta chains from one sample, sequenced in a study of graft-versus-host responses after intestinal transplantation. Clones were sequenced by immunoSEQ multiplex PCR, and TCRdb holds only the in-frame ones, with some missing. This repertoire shows about 24,000 clones, 80% to 90% found once; its top ten account for 0.96%. This sample comprised PBMCs, obtained around 440 days after intestinal transplant. Receptors originate from a human patient who received an intestinal transplant, so some T cells may come from the graft donor. Both conserved end residues are part of each CDR3. The D gene is left open where the match is weak. Size values are once, few and many counts, or a class for expanded clones, and some rows have none.

TRBJ1-5,TRBV2,once,-,TGTGCCAGCAGGGGTTGGGACGTAGGTAATCAGCCCCAGCATTTT,CASRGWDVGNQPQHF
TRBJ1-4,TRBV4-1,-,-,TGCGCCAGCAGCCAAGGTCCCGACAGATATAATGAAAAACTGTTTTTT,CASSQGPDRYNEKLFF
TRBJ2-3,TRBV6-1,-,-,TGTGCCAGCCGGGGGTATACGCAGTATTTT,CASRGYTQYF
TRBJ2-1,TRBV12-5,-,-,TGTGCTAGTGGGGGGAGCGGTTACAATGAGCAGTTCTTC,CASGGSGYNEQFF
TRBJ2-7,TRBV5-1,-,-,TGCGCCAGCAGCGCCGGGTTCGATCCTTACGAGCAGTACTTC,CASSAGFDPYEQYF
TRBJ2-1,TRBV9,-,-,TGTGCCAGCAGCCGAAACACGGGACACTCCTACAATGAGCAGTTCTTC,CASSRNTGHSYNEQFF
TRBJ2-7,TRBV27,-,-,TGTGCCAGCAGTTCATCCCGGGGCCCGGGATGGGACTACGAGCAGTACTTC,CASSSSRGPGWDYEQYF
TRBJ2-5,TRBV5-4,-,TRBD2,TGTGCCAGGGGGATTCGGACTAGCGGAGAAGAGACCCAGTACTTC,CARGIRTSGEETQYF
TRBJ2-7,TRBV9,-,-,TGTGCCAGCAGCGTAGAATGGGCAAGCCACGAGCAGTACTTC,CASSVEWASHEQYF
TRBJ2-1,TRBV5-1,-,-,TGCGCCAGCAGCGCCGGAGGTGGGGATGAGCAGTTCTTC,CASSAGGGDEQFF
TRBJ2-5,TRBV11-2,-,TRBD2,TGTGCCAGCAGCTGGGGACTAGCGGGAGCACAAGAGACCCAGTACTTC,CASSWGLAGAQETQYF
TRBJ1-3,TRBV6-1,few,-,TGTGCCAGCCTGAGGGATTTGACTGGAAACACCATATATTTT,CASLRDLTGNTIYF
TRBJ2-6,TRBV7-3,-,-,TGTGCCAGCAGCTTAGTTCTGGGGGCCGGGGCCAACGTCCTGACTTTC,CASSLVLGAGANVLTF
TRBJ2-7,TRBV20-1,-,-,TGCAGTGCTAGCTTTGACTACGAGCAGTACTTC,CSASFDYEQYF
TRBJ2-5,TRBV5-1,-,-,TGCGCCAGCAATAGGGACCTAGAGACCCAGTACTTC,CASNRDLETQYF
TRBJ2-3,TRBV5-4,-,-,TGTGCCAGCAGTAACAGGGTAACGGAGGTCGGGGATACGCAGTATTTT,CASSNRVTEVGDTQYF
TRBJ2-1,TRBV30,-,TRBD1,TGTGCCTGGAGTGCAAACAGGGGGTATGAGCAGTTCTTC,CAWSANRGYEQFF
TRBJ2-3,TRBV18,once,TRBD1,TGTGCCAGCTCACCACCCACAGGGGCAGATACGCAGTATTTT,CASSPPTGADTQYF